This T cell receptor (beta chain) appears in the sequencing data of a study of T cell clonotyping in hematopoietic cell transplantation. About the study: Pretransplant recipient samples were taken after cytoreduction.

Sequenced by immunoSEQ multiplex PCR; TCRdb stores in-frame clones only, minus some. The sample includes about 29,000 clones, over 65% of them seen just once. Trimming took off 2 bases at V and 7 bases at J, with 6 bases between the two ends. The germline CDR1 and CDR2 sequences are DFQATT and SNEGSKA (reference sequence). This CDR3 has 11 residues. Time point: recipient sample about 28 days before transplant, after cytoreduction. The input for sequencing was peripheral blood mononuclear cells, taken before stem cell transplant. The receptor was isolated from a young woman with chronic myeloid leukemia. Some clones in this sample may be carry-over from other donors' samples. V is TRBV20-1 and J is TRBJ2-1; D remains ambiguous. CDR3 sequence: CSARRWNEQFF. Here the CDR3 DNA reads TGCAGTGCTAGAAGATGGAATGAGCAGTTCTTC.